Listed here are 24 T cell receptor beta chains from one sample, sequenced in a study of Siglec-9 on CD8 T cells in melanoma. Measured with immunoSEQ multiplex PCR; TCRdb has only the in-frame clones, and not every one. The sample includes 36,000 or so clones, roughly 84% of them seen just once. The sequenced sample was Siglec-9- CD8+ T cells sorted from blood. The receptors were gathered from a human donor in good health.

The J gene is TRBJ2-7, the V gene TRBV7-9; no clear D gene. Trimming took off 7 bases at V and 4 bases at J, with 14 bases between the two ends. Germline V CDR1 and CDR2: SEHNR, FQNEAQ (reference sequence). The CDR3 contains 13 residues. The CDR3 here is CASIWLPPYEQYF. The CDR3 nucleotides are TGTGCCAGCATCTGGTTGCCCCCATACGAGCAGTACTTC.

The rearrangement links TRBV6-5 to TRBJ2-7; 12 bases match TRBD1. Germline lookup yields CDR1 MNHEY and CDR2 SVGAGI. The trim removed 8 bases at V and 4 bases at J, leaving 3 bases unmatched. The CDR3 covers 13 residues. The CDR3 nucleotides read TGTGCCAGCGGGACAGGGGGCGAATACGAGCAGTACTTC. Its translation: CASGTGGEYEQYF.

CDR3 sequence: CASSRNREAFF. In DNA form, the CDR3 reads TGTGCCAGCAGCCGTAACAGAGAAGCTTTCTTT. The gene calls are TRBV7-9 and TRBJ1-1; no firm D call. CDR3 size: 11 residues. Germline CDR1 is SEHNR and CDR2 is FQNEAQ (reference sequence). V gave up 5 bases and J gave up 8 bases, with 9 bases separating them.

CDR3: CASSDVLGSEAFF. The CDR3 region has the DNA TGCGCCAGCAGTGATGTCCTCGGATCTGAAGCTTTCTTT. This chain links TRBV10-1 with TRBJ1-1; D ambiguous. Deletions cut 3 bases from V and 6 bases from J, with 11 bases between. Germline V gene sequence: CDR1 WNHNN, CDR2 SYGVQD (reference sequence). The CDR3 totals 13 residues.

The V gene is TRBV6-1, the J gene TRBJ2-2; the match to TRBD1 covers 10 bases. J gave up 6 bases and V 4 bases, and 5 bases lay outside the gene matches. The CDR3 has 15 amino acids. The germline CDR1 and CDR2 sequences are MNHNS and SASEGT. The CDR3 DNA sequence: TGTGCCAGCAGTGCTGGGACAGGGGAGGCCGGGGAGCTGTTTTTT. This gives the protein CASSAGTGEAGELFF.

Here the CDR3 reads CASSQEAGMGTEAFF. The CDR3, as DNA: TGTGCCAGCAGCCAAGAGGCAGGGATGGGAACTGAAGCTTTCTTT. The genes are TRBV14 and TRBJ1-1, with TRBD1 as a possible D gene (5 bases). V shed 0 bases and J shed 5 bases, with 13 bases lying between them. Germline V gene data show CDR1 as SGHDN and CDR2 as FVKESK. CDR3 length: 15 amino acids.

This sequence joins TRBV27 and TRBJ2-4; D not certain. With 3 bases removed from V and 6 bases from J, the gap between germline ends came to 3 bases. Germline CDR1 reads MNHEY; CDR2 reads SMNVEV (reference sequence). The CDR3 has 11 amino acids. Here the CDR3 reads CASSFGNIQYF. In nucleotides, the CDR3 is TGTGCCAGCAGTTTTGGAAACATTCAGTACTTC.

The rearrangement uses TRBV19 and TRBJ2-1, with D perhaps TRBD2 (6 bases). There are 17 residues in the CDR3. Germline V gene data show CDR1 as LNHDA and CDR2 as SQIVND (reference sequence). The V end lost 0 bases, the J end lost 4 bases, and 16 bases lay between the germline ends. In nucleotides, the CDR3 is TGTGCCAGTAGTATAGACCCTGAAGTGGGGGGATACAATGAGCAGTTCTTC. Its protein is CASSIDPEVGGYNEQFF. Full variable domain (rest looked up from reference TRBV19 and TRBJ2-1): DGGITQSPKYLFRKEGQNVTLSCEQNLNHDAMYWYRQDPGQGLRLIYYSQIVNDFQKGDIAEGYSVSREKKESFPLTVTSAQKNPTAFYLCASSIDPEVGGYNEQFFGPGTRLTVL.

The rearrangement links TRBV29-1 to TRBJ2-1; 9 bases are shared with TRBD2. CDR1 SQVTM and CDR2 ANQGSEA come from the germline V gene. CDR3 size: 17 residues. V lost 6 bases and J lost 8; bases outside the gene matches: 20. CDR3 DNA: TGCAGCGTCGCAACTTGGAGACTAGCGGACCTCTGGGATGAGCAGTTCTTC. Its translation is CSVATWRLADLWDEQFF.

The chain combines TRBV2 with TRBJ2-1, with D perhaps assigned TRBD1 or TRBD2 (5 bases each). The length of the CDR3 is 14 residues. The germline V and J ends were trimmed by 1 base and 4 bases, with 8 bases remaining between them. The germline V gene has CDR1 SNHLY and CDR2 FYNNEI. The CDR3 loop is CASSEGGPYNEQFF. The CDR3 DNA reads as TGTGCCAGCAGTGAAGGGGGACCATACAATGAGCAGTTCTTC.

This chain connects TRBV29-1 to TRBJ2-1; D may be TRBD1 (5 bases). The CDR3 extends over 13 amino acids. Germline loops: CDR1 SQVTM, CDR2 ANQGSEA. V was clipped by 4 bases and J by 5 bases, with 12 bases between them. CDR3 DNA: TGCAGCGTTGTAGTGGACATTGACAATGAGCAGTTCTTC. Translated, it gives CSVVVDIDNEQFF.

DNA for the CDR3: TGTGCCAGCAGCCTGAGAGGAGAGGGAAGTGAAGCTTTCTTT. Protein product: CASSLRGEGSEAFF. This chain connects TRBV5-8 to TRBJ1-1; D is uncertain. CDR1 is SGHTS and CDR2 is YDEGEE in the germline V gene. CDR3 length equals 14 residues. Trimming left V 4 bases short and J 7 bases short, with 17 bases between.

The chain uses TRBV4-1 and TRBJ1-1; a weak D match, TRBD1 (6 bases). The V and J ends lost 4 bases and 4 bases respectively, with 16 bases between them. The CDR3 runs to 15 residues. Germline assignment: CDR1 MGHRA and CDR2 YSYEKL. In DNA form, the CDR3 reads TGCGCCAGCAGCCCCTGGGAAGGGGGGAGCACTGAAGCTTTCTTT. Translating it yields CASSPWEGGSTEAFF.

The chain combines TRBV19 with TRBJ1-2; TRBD1 agrees at 7 bases. The CDR3 sequence is 16 residues long. Germline CDR1 LNHDA, CDR2 SQIVND (reference sequence). Unmatched junction bases numbered 12, after V lost 5 bases and J lost 3 bases. The CDR3 spells CASSHHPGGRDYGYTF. The CDR3 DNA reads TGTGCCAGTAGTCACCACCCAGGGGGACGGGACTATGGCTACACCTTC.

This rearrangement joins TRBV15 to TRBJ2-3, with 10 positions matching TRBD2. This CDR3 contains 19 residues. The junction had 14 bases not matched to a gene; V was cut back by 5 bases and J by 0 bases. Germline CDR1 reads LNHNV; CDR2 reads YYDKDF (reference sequence). The CDR3 DNA follows: TGTGCCACCAGCTCCTACTCCGGGACTAGCGTTTCTAGCACAGATACGCAGTATTTT. It codes for CATSSYSGTSVSSTDTQYF.

CDR3 DNA sequence: TGTGCCAGCAGTTTATCGAGTCCGGGAGGGCCGTGGAATGAGCAGTTCTTC. Amino acids: CASSLSSPGGPWNEQFF. The gene calls are TRBV27 and TRBJ2-1; TRBD2 agrees at 8 bases. V lost 0 bases and J lost 7; bases outside the gene matches: 11. From germline, CDR1 is MNHEY and CDR2 SMNVEV (reference sequence). The CDR3 totals 17 residues.

This chain links TRBV5-1 with TRBJ2-7; 11 nucleotides line up with TRBD1. The CDR3 is 15 amino acids. With 2 bases clipped from V and 3 bases from J, the junction kept 4 bases outside the gene matches. CDR1 and CDR2 from the germline V gene are SGHRS and YFSETQ. In DNA, the CDR3 is TGCGCCAGCAGCTTCCGGGACAGGGGGAGCTACGAGCAGTACTTC. Encoded protein: CASSFRDRGSYEQYF.

The chain carries TRBV7-9 and TRBJ1-1, with 9 bases that match TRBD1. This CDR3 has 16 amino acids. From germline, CDR1 is SEHNR and CDR2 FQNEAQ (reference sequence). With 5 bases clipped from V and 6 bases from J, the junction kept 13 bases outside the gene matches. CDR3 sequence: CASSGWSGQGRPEAFF. CDR3 nucleotide sequence: TGTGCCAGCAGCGGATGGTCGGGACAGGGCCGGCCTGAAGCTTTCTTT.

The chain employs TRBV6-5 and TRBJ1-4; TRBD1 might be the D (6 bases). From germline, CDR1 is MNHEY and CDR2 SVGAGI. V lost 4 bases to trimming and J lost 0 bases, with 9 bases between them. This CDR3 contains 15 residues. CDR3 DNA sequence: TGTGCCAGCAGTTCGACAGGTGCAACTAATGAAAAACTGTTTTTT. This sequence encodes CASSSTGATNEKLFF.

J is TRBJ1-2 and V is TRBV19; a weak D match, TRBD1 (5 bases). CDR3 length: 14 residues. Germline loops: CDR1 LNHDA, CDR2 SQIVND (reference sequence). V gave up 3 bases and J gave up 1 base, with 9 bases separating them. The CDR3 spells CASSILGGNYGYTF. Written as DNA, the CDR3 is TGTGCCAGTAGTATTCTCGGGGGTAACTATGGCTACACCTTC.

The V gene is TRBV9, the J gene TRBJ1-5, with a tentative D call TRBD1 (5 bases). CDR3 length equals 15 residues. Per germline, CDR1 SGDLS and CDR2 YYNGEE. V was shortened by 3 bases and J by 4 bases, with 14 bases between the two germline ends. DNA of the CDR3: TGTGCCAGCAGCGCAATGGAGGGGAGTAATCAGCCCCAGCATTTT. Its protein is CASSAMEGSNQPQHF. Full variable domain (rest looked up from reference TRBV9 and TRBJ1-5): DSGVTQTPKHLITATGQRVTLRCSPRSGDLSVYWYQQSLDQGLQFLIQYYNGEERAKGNILERFSAQQFPDLHSELNLSSLELGDSALYFCASSAMEGSNQPQHFGDGTRLSIL.

The chain combines TRBV27 with TRBJ1-5, with TRBD1 as a possible D gene (5 bases). CDR3 size: 14 residues. V lost 6 bases and J 3 bases, leaving 12 bases between the germline ends. The germline gives CDR1 MNHEY, CDR2 SMNVEV (reference sequence). The DNA of the CDR3 is TGTGCCAGCAGCACCGGGGGTTCCAATCAGCCCCAGCATTTT. Protein product: CASSTGGSNQPQHF.

V usage is TRBV5-1 and J usage is TRBJ2-1; a weak D match, TRBD2 (6 bases). From germline, CDR1 is SGHRS and CDR2 YFSETQ. CDR3 length: 13 amino acids. V lost 7 bases and J 3 bases, leaving 11 bases between the germline ends. The CDR3 DNA reads as TGCGCCAGCGGACGCGGGAACTACAATGAGCAGTTCTTC. This gives the protein CASGRGNYNEQFF.

The V and J genes are TRBV6-1 and TRBJ2-1; 9 bases align to TRBD2. V gave up 6 bases and J gave up 4 bases; unmatched junction bases: 7. Per the germline V gene, CDR1 is MNHNS and CDR2 is SASEGT. This CDR3 region has 15 residues. This CDR3 is CASRPTSGAYNEQFF. The CDR3 nucleotides are TGTGCCAGCAGGCCGACTAGCGGAGCTTACAATGAGCAGTTCTTC.